The rows below give T cell receptor beta chains drawn from one sample of a study of shared clonotypes between healthy human individuals. Clones were sequenced by immunoSEQ multiplex PCR, and TCRdb holds only the in-frame ones, with some missing. The data show around 1.9 million clones, about 93% seen once. Specimen: naive CD8+ T cells from PBMCs. The receptors come from a man aged 18-30 years in good health. Some clones in this sample may be carry-over from other donors' samples. Both conserved end residues are part of each CDR3.

>TRBJ2-1|TRBV2
CASIAGGSYNEQFF
>TRBJ2-1|TRBV18
CASSPASGFYNEQFF
>TRBJ2-7|TRBV18
CASSTGGPTYEQYF
>TRBJ2-7|TRBV27
CASSSGTGLGEQYF
>TRBJ2-5|TRBV7-6
CASSSDRGRETQYF
>TRBJ2-7|TRBV21-1
CASSKVVETGISYEQYF
>TRBJ2-7|TRBV2
CASSVSAGRSYEQYF
>TRBJ2-1|TRBV7-7
CASSHTVGNNEQFF
>TRBJ1-4|TRBV6-1
CASSAPHARPINEKLFF
>TRBJ2-7|TRBV11-2
CASSLVVTGHEQYF
>TRBJ2-3|TRBV19
CASSIQRHLGTDTQYF
>TRBJ2-7|TRBV20-1
CSVSGDYEQYF
>TRBJ2-3|TRBV19
CASSIDHRVDTQYF
>TRBJ2-3|TRBV7-9
CASSLGPTDTQYF
>TRBJ1-2|TRBV29-1
CSVDQGVRPSSYGYTF
>TRBJ2-7|TRBV9
CASSVGTSGIAEQYF
>TRBJ2-7|TRBV7-9
CASSLVVLVGTGVVEQYF
>TRBJ2-7|TRBV11-2
CASSFRQGMSYEQYF
>TRBJ2-1|TRBV5-1
CASSPRTYNEQFF
>TRBJ2-4|TRBV6-1
CASSEDRSPAIQYF
>TRBJ2-2|TRBV4-1
CASSQVSREGPGGELFF
>TRBJ1-4|TRBV5-4
CASSPGTGRGEKLFF
>TRBJ1-4|TRBV16
CASRSGSGNEKLFF
>TRBJ1-1|TRBV19
CASSNKWNTEAFF
>TRBJ2-5|TRBV14
CASSQDNLAGVRETQYF
>TRBJ2-3|TRBV19
CASSIRSAAADTQYF
>TRBJ2-2|TRBV5-1
CASSLSPGLPPPNTGELFF
>TRBJ2-1|TRBV4-2
CASSLRGTGNEQFF
>TRBJ2-7|TRBV27
CASSWGSSYEQYF
>TRBJ2-1|TRBV7-9
CASSLGSYNEQFF
>TRBJ2-3|TRBV7-3
CASSLLSPPDTQYF
>TRBJ1-2|TRBV6-4
CASRGPGVGNGYTF
>TRBJ1-2|TRBV6-1
CASSESFAGGKYGYTF
>TRBJ2-1|TRBV4-1
CASSQAGTGFDNEQFF
>TRBJ1-2|TRBV18
CASSLPGQGSVYGYTF
>TRBJ2-7|TRBV6-5
CASTPSGGYEQYF
>TRBJ2-7|TRBV28
CASTPVKAYEQYF
>TRBJ2-7|TRBV27
CASSTRQGALYEQYF
>TRBJ2-3|TRBV5-5
CASSPTIRDSLTDTQYF
>TRBJ2-5|TRBV29-1
CSVEGQGGETQYF
>TRBJ2-7|TRBV28
CASSSDRSSYEQYF
>TRBJ1-1|TRBV30
CAWSPPLGVNTEAFF
>TRBJ2-5|TRBV28
CASSLGSSAPETQYF
>TRBJ2-7|TRBV11-2
CASSLRAEVYYEQYF
>TRBJ2-7|TRBV6-5
CASSYSFQTLEQYF
>TRBJ1-2|TRBV9
CASSVPGGYTF
>TRBJ2-5|TRBV19
CASSTGADKETQYF
>TRBJ2-1|TRBV7-3
CASSLGQGNEQFF
>TRBJ2-7|TRBV4-2
CASSQDQAGTGDEQYF
>TRBJ2-7|TRBV10-3
CAVGRTGNVLYEQYF
>TRBJ2-5|TRBV14
CASSQDLGDGGVWETQYF
>TRBJ2-1|TRBV5-1
CASANYNEQFF
>TRBJ2-1|TRBV15
CATSREPSGGKAEFF
>TRBJ1-1|TRBV9
CASSASPKQGPVNTEAFF
>TRBJ1-5|TRBV27
CASSLVIDQPQHF